The 30 T cell receptor beta chains listed next were all sequenced from one sample in a study of beta chain features in type 1 diabetes. Expressed TCRB transcripts were sequenced, since all the RNA that had been isolated was reverse transcribed. Here immunoSEQ multiplex PCR was the method, and the copy in TCRdb shows in-frame clones only, minus some. Among 300,000 to 450,000 clones listed, 20% were seen once. Sequencing was carried out using naive CD4+ T cells from blood. The receptors come from a woman younger than 30 in good health.

This clone occurred a few times. The chain links TRBV29-1 to TRBJ1-2, with TRBD1 matching 8 bases. With 2 bases clipped from V and 8 bases from J, the junction kept 10 bases outside the gene matches. This CDR3 comprises 14 residues. From germline, CDR1 is SQVTM and CDR2 ANQGSEA. This CDR3 is CSVERQGRVSGYTF. CDR3 in DNA: TGCAGCGTTGAAAGACAGGGGCGTGTTAGCGGCTACACCTTC.

In its sample, this clone was seen a few times. The chain recombines TRBV2 with TRBJ2-7; D not resolved. The germline CDR1 and CDR2 sequences are SNHLY and FYNNEI. The CDR3 has 14 amino acids. V lost 8 bases to trimming and J lost 0 bases, with 14 bases between them. CDR3 residues: CASHQDSNSYEQYF. CDR3 coding DNA: TGTGCCAGCCACCAAGACTCGAACTCCTACGAGCAGTACTTC.

The chain joins TRBV4-1 to TRBJ2-5; possible D gene TRBD2, 7 bases. The V gene's germline CDR1 is MGHRA and CDR2 YSYEKL. CDR3 length equals 15 residues. Trimming removed 1 base at V and 5 bases at J, with 14 bases between. The CDR3 bases are TGCGCCAGCAGCCAAGGGCGGGGGCTCCGGGAGACCCAGTACTTC. This encodes CASSQGRGLRETQYF.

The V call is TRBV4-1, the J call TRBJ1-3, with 8 positions matching TRBD1. V trimming: 2 bases; J trimming: 0 bases; junction bases outside the gene matches: 9. The CDR3 has 18 amino acids. Germline CDR1 and CDR2: MGHRA and YSYEKL. The CDR3 nucleotides read TGCGCCAGCAGCCAATCCCCCGGGACAGGTTTCTCTGGAAACACCATATATTTT. Its translation: CASSQSPGTGFSGNTIYF.

This clone was observed a few times. The sample contains more than one DNA sequence encoding this CDR3. The chain couples TRBV5-1 to TRBJ2-7; D unclear. V was shortened by 0 bases and J by 0 bases, with 4 bases between the two germline ends. Germline loops: CDR1 SGHRS, CDR2 YFSETQ. The CDR3 loop spans 13 amino acids. CDR3 sequence: CASSLVSSYEQYF. The CDR3 DNA follows: TGCGCCAGCAGCTTGGTCTCCTCCTACGAGCAGTACTTC.

The count of this clone is one. The genes are TRBV2 and TRBJ2-5; D possibly corresponds to TRBD2 (6 bases). CDR1 is SNHLY, CDR2 FYNNEI, per germline. V lost 6 bases and J lost 4, with 9 bases in between. This CDR3 is 12 amino acids long. CDR3 residues: CASRRLGETQYF. The CDR3, as DNA: TGTGCCAGCAGAAGACTAGGAGAGACCCAGTACTTC.

In nucleotides, the CDR3 is TGTGCCAGCAGCGAGACAGTTAGCAATCAGCCCCAGCATTTT. Its protein product is CASSETVSNQPQHF. The chain joins TRBV9 to TRBJ1-5; a weak D match, TRBD1 (5 bases). Germline CDR1 and CDR2: SGDLS and YYNGEE. Trimming took off 3 bases at V and 0 bases at J, with 7 bases between the two ends. The CDR3 totals 14 residues.

This clone turned up a few times. The V call is TRBV29-1, the J call TRBJ2-3, with 10 nucleotides matching TRBD2. This CDR3 region has 17 residues. After removal of 1 base from V and 2 bases from J, the junction contained 9 bases not matched to a gene. Germline CDR1 is SQVTM and CDR2 is ANQGSEA. CDR3 DNA sequence: TGCAGCGTTGAAGGGGGGAGCGGGAGGGGACCCACAGATACGCAGTATTTT. Translating gives CSVEGGSGRGPTDTQYF.

This clone was counted a few times. The J gene is TRBJ2-1, the V gene TRBV5-1; 7 nucleotides align to TRBD1. Germline-derived CDR1 and CDR2 are SGHRS and YFSETQ. After removal of 3 bases from V and 4 bases from J, the junction contained 4 bases not matched to a gene. CDR3 length equals 14 residues. DNA for the CDR3: TGCGCCAGCAGCTGGGGGACAGCTTACAATGAGCAGTTCTTC. It specifies CASSWGTAYNEQFF.

This clone was seen a few times. This chain links TRBV27 with TRBJ1-2; D uncertain. Germline-derived CDR1 and CDR2 are MNHEY and SMNVEV (reference sequence). The CDR3 runs 15 residues. V dropped 3 bases and J dropped 0 bases, with 11 bases sitting between them. The CDR3 bases are TGTGCCAGCAGTTTTGGCAGATCCACTAACTATGGCTACACCTTC. Translating it yields CASSFGRSTNYGYTF.

This clone was observed a handful of times. V and J are TRBV21-1 and TRBJ2-5; the table's D call of TRBD1 was not tested on the DNA. TRBV21-1 is an annotated pseudogene. The CDR3 loop spans 14 amino acids. The CDR3 protein is CASSTGWGEETQYF. In DNA, the CDR3 is TGTGCCAGCAGCACAGGGTGGGGCGAGGAGACCCAGTACTTC.

The chain couples TRBV19 to TRBJ1-2, with D perhaps TRBD1 (5 bases). Germline lookup yields CDR1 LNHDA and CDR2 SQIVND (reference sequence). V gave up 9 bases and J gave up 6 bases, with 20 bases separating them. CDR3 length equals 14 residues. CDR3 loop: CASASGQIRDGYTF. In DNA, the CDR3 is TGTGCCAGCGCCTCAGGGCAGATAAGGGATGGCTACACCTTC.

Only a few counts were recorded for this clone. This rearrangement joins TRBV21-1 to TRBJ2-7; the DNA was not compared with TRBD2, the D call given in the table. TRBV21-1 is a pseudogene segment. The CDR3 runs to 18 residues. This CDR3 is CASSKRAKTSGPAYEQYF. The CDR3 region has the DNA TGTGCCAGCAGCAAACGGGCGAAGACTAGCGGACCTGCCTACGAGCAGTACTTC.

This clone was counted a few times. The chain recombines TRBV9 with TRBJ2-3, with 8 nucleotides matching TRBD2. CDR3 size: 15 residues. The germline V gene encodes CDR1 SGDLS and CDR2 YYNGEE. The J segment lost 4 bases and the V segment lost 0 bases, leaving 4 bases of the junction unmatched. CDR3 in amino acids: CASSVVGRAPDTQYF. DNA of the CDR3: TGTGCCAGCAGCGTAGTCGGGAGGGCCCCAGATACGCAGTATTTT.

This clone was recorded a few times. The rearrangement links TRBV30 to TRBJ1-4; weak D call: TRBD1 (6 bases). The CDR3 covers 13 residues. V gave up 2 bases and J gave up 6 bases, with 10 bases separating them. Germline values: CDR1 GTSNPN, CDR2 SVGIG (reference sequence). The DNA of the CDR3 is TGTGCCTGGAGTTCAGGGGTTGATGAAAAACTGTTTTTT. Translation: CAWSSGVDEKLFF.

This clone was detected a few times. The DNA for the CDR3 is TGCGCCAGCAGCCACGGACTAGCGGGAGCCTACAATGAGCAGTTCTTC. This gives the protein CASSHGLAGAYNEQFF. The V gene is TRBV5-1, the J gene TRBJ2-1; 13 positions match TRBD2. Germline V lookup: CDR1 SGHRS, CDR2 YFSETQ. The CDR3 is 16 amino acids. The V and J ends lost 4 bases and 2 bases, in that order; junction bases with no gene match: 3. Supplemented by reference TRBV5-1 and TRBJ2-1, the full variable domain reads KAGVTQTPRYLIKTRGQQVTLSCSPISGHRSVSWYQQTPGQGLQFLFEYFSETQRNKGNFPGRFSGRQFSNSRSEMNVSTLELGDSALYLCASSHGLAGAYNEQFFGPGTRLTVL.

The V call is TRBV5-1, the J call TRBJ2-7; TRBD2 is a possible D gene (6 bases). The CDR3 consists of 14 residues. The germline V and J ends were trimmed by 3 bases and 4 bases, with 14 bases remaining between them. Germline V lookup: CDR1 SGHRS, CDR2 YFSETQ. The CDR3 reads CASSSGVGSYEQYF. Here the CDR3 DNA reads TGCGCCAGCAGCTCGGGGGTAGGGAGTTACGAGCAGTACTTC.

The V gene is TRBV4-1, the J gene TRBJ1-2; the D is unclear. V lost 5 bases and J 4 bases, leaving 14 bases between the germline ends. Germline assignment: CDR1 MGHRA and CDR2 YSYEKL. This CDR3 comprises 14 residues. The CDR3 DNA sequence: TGCGCCAGCAGCTCAGACTCCAACTCCTATGGCTACACCTTC. Translating it yields CASSSDSNSYGYTF.

Only a few counts were recorded for this clone. This chain joins TRBV30 and TRBJ1-1; TRBD1 matches 7 bases. CDR3 length: 13 amino acids. J was trimmed by 3 bases and V by 3 bases; bases with no gene match: 4. Germline V gene sequence: CDR1 GTSNPN, CDR2 SVGIG (reference sequence). Here the CDR3 DNA reads TGTGCCTGGAGAGGGGGCGCGGACACTGAAGCTTTCTTT. Translated, it gives CAWRGGADTEAFF.

The genes are TRBV2 and TRBJ2-6; D gene unclear. Between the trimmed V and J ends, which lost 6 bases and 4 bases, there was a span of 4 bases. The length of the CDR3 is 12 residues. Germline V CDR1 and CDR2: SNHLY, FYNNEI. Written as DNA, the CDR3 is TGTGCCAGCAGGAGGGGGGCCAACGTCCTGACTTTC. As protein: CASRRGANVLTF.

This clone was counted a few times. The chain is built from TRBV19 and TRBJ2-7; D possibly corresponds to TRBD1 (6 bases). This CDR3 is built from 14 residues. Per germline, CDR1 LNHDA and CDR2 SQIVND (reference sequence). V was trimmed by 5 bases and J by 0 bases, leaving 11 bases between them. In DNA form, the CDR3 reads TGTGCCAGTAGTCCTGAGACAGGCTCCTACGAGCAGTACTTC. This encodes CASSPETGSYEQYF.

This clone came up a few times. The chain joins TRBV4-3 to TRBJ2-1; weak D call: TRBD1 (5 bases). Trimming cost V 0 bases and J 4 bases, with 13 bases left between them. The CDR3 covers 16 residues. Germline V CDR1 and CDR2: LGHNA, YSLEER. DNA of the CDR3: TGCGCCAGCAGCCAAGATTGGCAGGGCCCATACAATGAGCAGTTCTTC. The encoded protein is CASSQDWQGPYNEQFF.

About this clone: One end of the junction fails to match germline, which may point to a read error. The chain has TRBV7-2 and TRBJ2-5; TRBD2 aligns across 7 bases. CDR1 and CDR2 (germline): SGHTA, FQGNSA. The CDR3 is made up of 12 amino acids. CDR3: CASSWEGLGFHF. CDR3 in DNA: TGTGCCAGCAGCTGGGAAGGACTAGGATTCCACTTC.

This CDR3 is CSVGGGPGLAGREQYF. The CDR3 DNA is TGCAGCGTTGGAGGGGGCCCGGGACTAGCAGGAAGGGAGCAGTACTTC. The gene calls are TRBV29-1 and TRBJ2-7; 9 bases are a match to TRBD2. This CDR3 contains 16 residues. The V gene end was trimmed by 4 bases and the J gene end by 7 bases; junction bases not matched to a gene: 17. Germline CDR1 and CDR2: SQVTM and ANQGSEA.

The DNA of the CDR3 is TGTGCCAGCAGCCGTGACTTCGGAGAAGAGACCCAGTACTTC. Translating it yields CASSRDFGEETQYF. The chain couples TRBV7-2 to TRBJ2-5, with D unresolved. The CDR3 is made up of 14 amino acids. V dropped 5 bases and J dropped 3 bases, with 13 bases sitting between them. Germline CDR1 and CDR2: SGHTA and FQGNSA. The full variable domain, in which reference TRBV7-2 and TRBJ2-5 provide the parts outside the CDR3, is GAGVSQSPSNKVTEKGKDVELRCDPISGHTALYWYRQSLGQGLEFLIYFQGNSAPDKSGLPSDRFSAERTGGSVSTLTIQRTQQEDSAVYLCASSRDFGEETQYFGPGTRLLVL.

Only a few counts were recorded for this clone. The chain joins TRBV7-3 to TRBJ2-2, with TRBD2 matching 8 bases. The germline gives CDR1 SGHTA, CDR2 FQGTGA. Trimming removed 7 bases from V and 0 bases from J; junction bases left unmatched: 4. The CDR3 is made up of 15 amino acids. CDR3 amino acids: CASTFSGANTGELFF. In nucleotides, the CDR3 is TGTGCCAGCACCTTTAGCGGGGCGAACACCGGGGAGCTGTTTTTT.

This clone was observed a handful of times. The V and J genes are TRBV11-2 and TRBJ2-1; the D is unclear. The germline gives CDR1 SGHAT, CDR2 FQNNGV. Trimming pared 6 bases from V and 6 bases from J, leaving 15 bases between. The CDR3 runs to 14 residues. CDR3 loop: CASSVERPRNEQFF. The CDR3 DNA is TGTGCCAGCAGTGTCGAGAGGCCTCGCAATGAGCAGTTCTTC.

The CDR3, as DNA: TGTGCCATCAGTGAGGCAGGGGACTATGGCTACACCTTC. Translated, it gives CAISEAGDYGYTF. This chain connects TRBV10-3 to TRBJ1-2; D might be TRBD1 (6 bases). Trimming removed 2 bases from V and 3 bases from J, with 7 bases in between. CDR3 length: 13 residues. The V gene's germline CDR1 is ENHRY and CDR2 SYGVKD.

In its sample, this clone was seen a few times. The rearrangement joins TRBV9 to TRBJ2-3, with a weak D call TRBD2 (5 bases). Germline V lookup: CDR1 SGDLS, CDR2 YYNGEE. V dropped 0 bases and J dropped 4 bases, with 15 bases sitting between them. There are 16 residues in the CDR3. This CDR3 is CASSVGVATSPDTQYF. CDR3 coding DNA: TGTGCCAGCAGCGTAGGAGTAGCGACGAGCCCAGATACGCAGTATTTT.

V gene TRBV29-1 combines with J gene TRBJ1-1; possibly TRBD1 for D (5 bases). The CDR3 is made up of 14 amino acids. Between the trimmed V and J ends, which lost 4 bases and 3 bases, there was a span of 15 bases. CDR1 and CDR2 from the germline V gene are SQVTM and ANQGSEA. The CDR3 coding sequence is TGCAGCGTTGTTCCCCTCCGGGGGGACACTGAAGCTTTCTTT. It specifies CSVVPLRGDTEAFF.